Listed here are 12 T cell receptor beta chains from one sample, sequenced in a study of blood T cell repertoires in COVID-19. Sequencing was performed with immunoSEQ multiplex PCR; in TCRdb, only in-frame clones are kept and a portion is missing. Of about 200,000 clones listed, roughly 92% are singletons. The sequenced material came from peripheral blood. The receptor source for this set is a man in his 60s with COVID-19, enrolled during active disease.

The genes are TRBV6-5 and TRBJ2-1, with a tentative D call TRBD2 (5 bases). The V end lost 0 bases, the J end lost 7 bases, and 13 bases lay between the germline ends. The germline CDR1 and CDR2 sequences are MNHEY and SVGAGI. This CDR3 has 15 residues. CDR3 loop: CASSYSSSRRNEQFF. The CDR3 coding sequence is TGTGCCAGCAGTTACTCGTCTAGCCGTCGGAATGAGCAGTTCTTC.

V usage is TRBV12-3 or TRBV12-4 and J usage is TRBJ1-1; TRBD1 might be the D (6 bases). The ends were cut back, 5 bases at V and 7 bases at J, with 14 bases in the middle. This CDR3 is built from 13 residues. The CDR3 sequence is CASSRGGSLEAFF. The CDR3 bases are TGTGCCAGCAGTAGGGGGGGCAGTCTTGAAGCTTTCTTT.

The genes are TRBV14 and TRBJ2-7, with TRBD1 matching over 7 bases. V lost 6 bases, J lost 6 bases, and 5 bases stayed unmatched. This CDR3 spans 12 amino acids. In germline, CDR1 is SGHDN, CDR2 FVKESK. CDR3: CASSSQGIEQYF. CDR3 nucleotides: TGTGCCAGCAGTTCACAGGGGATCGAGCAGTACTTC. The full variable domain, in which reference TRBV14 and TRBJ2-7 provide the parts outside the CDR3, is EAGVTQFPSHSVIEKGQTVTLRCDPISGHDNLYWYRRVMGKEIKFLLHFVKESKQDESGMPNNRFLAERTGGTYSTLKVQPAELEDSGVYFCASSSQGIEQYFGPGTRLTVT.

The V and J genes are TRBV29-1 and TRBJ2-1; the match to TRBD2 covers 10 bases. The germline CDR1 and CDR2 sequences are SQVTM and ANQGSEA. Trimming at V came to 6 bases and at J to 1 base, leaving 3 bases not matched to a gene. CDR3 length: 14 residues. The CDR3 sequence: CSVSGRGSYNEQFF. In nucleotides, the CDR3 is TGCAGCGTCAGCGGGAGGGGTTCCTACAATGAGCAGTTCTTC.

The CDR3 loop is CASSSGRAPNEQYF. As DNA, the CDR3 is TGTGCCAGTAGTAGCGGGAGGGCCCCGAACGAGCAGTACTTC. The V call is TRBV19, the J call TRBJ2-7; 9 bases align to TRBD2. The CDR3 runs 14 residues. Losses at the gene ends were 4 bases for V and 5 bases for J; bases not matched to a gene: 6. Germline loops: CDR1 LNHDA, CDR2 SQIVND (reference sequence).

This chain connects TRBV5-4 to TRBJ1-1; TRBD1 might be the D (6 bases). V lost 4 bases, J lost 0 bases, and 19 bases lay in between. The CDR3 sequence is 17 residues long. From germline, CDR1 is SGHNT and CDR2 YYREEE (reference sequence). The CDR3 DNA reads TGTGCCAGCAGCCGCACCTGGACAGCAAACATGAACACTGAAGCTTTCTTT. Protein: CASSRTWTANMNTEAFF.

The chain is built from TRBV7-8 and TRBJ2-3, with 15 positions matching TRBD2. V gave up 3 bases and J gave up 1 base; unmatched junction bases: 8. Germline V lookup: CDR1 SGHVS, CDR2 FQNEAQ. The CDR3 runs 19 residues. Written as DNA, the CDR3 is TGTGCCAGCAGCTTCCGGACTAGCGGGGGGGCACGTGGCACAGATACGCAGTATTTT. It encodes CASSFRTSGGARGTDTQYF.

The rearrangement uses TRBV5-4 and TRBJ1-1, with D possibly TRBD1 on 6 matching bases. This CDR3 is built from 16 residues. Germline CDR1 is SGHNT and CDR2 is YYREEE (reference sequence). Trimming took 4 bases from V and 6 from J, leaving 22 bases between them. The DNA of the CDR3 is TGTGCCAGCAGCGAACCGCTGGGGGGGCGAATCCCTGAAGCTTTCTTT. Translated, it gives CASSEPLGGRIPEAFF.

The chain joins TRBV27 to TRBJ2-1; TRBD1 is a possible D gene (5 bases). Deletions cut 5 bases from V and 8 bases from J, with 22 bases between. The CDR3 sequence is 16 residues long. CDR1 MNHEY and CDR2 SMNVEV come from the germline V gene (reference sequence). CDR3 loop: CASSPTGKLRLDEQFF. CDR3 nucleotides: TGTGCCAGCAGTCCCACAGGTAAATTACGGTTGGATGAGCAGTTCTTC.

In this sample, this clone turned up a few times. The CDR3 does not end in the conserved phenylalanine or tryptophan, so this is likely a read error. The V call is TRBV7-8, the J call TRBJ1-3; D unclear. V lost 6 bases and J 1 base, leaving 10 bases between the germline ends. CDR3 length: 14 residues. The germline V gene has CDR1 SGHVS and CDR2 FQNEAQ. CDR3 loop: CASRAGGSGNTIYI. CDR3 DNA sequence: TGTGCCAGCAGGGCCGGAGGATCTGGAAACACCATATATATT.

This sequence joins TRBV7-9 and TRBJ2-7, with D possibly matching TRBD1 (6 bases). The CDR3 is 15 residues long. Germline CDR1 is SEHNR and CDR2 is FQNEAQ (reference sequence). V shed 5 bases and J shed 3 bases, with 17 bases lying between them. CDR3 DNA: TGTGCCAGCAGCACCAACAGGGCGTGGGACTACGAGCAGTACTTC. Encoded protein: CASSTNRAWDYEQYF.

Here the CDR3 reads CASSSGQGNTGELFF. Here the CDR3 DNA reads TGTGCCAGCAGCTCGGGACAGGGGAACACCGGGGAGCTGTTTTTT. This rearrangement joins TRBV7-6 to TRBJ2-2; TRBD1 agrees at 9 bases. V shed 4 bases, J shed 1 base, and the junction held 1 base outside the gene matches. The CDR3 runs to 15 residues. Germline CDR1 SGHVS, CDR2 FNYEAQ. Full variable domain (outside the CDR3, taken from reference TRBV7-6 and TRBJ2-2): GAGVSQSPRYKVTKRGQDVALRCDPISGHVSLYWYRQALGQGPEFLTYFNYEAQQDKSGLPNDRFSAERPEGSISTLTIQRTEQRDSAMYRCASSSGQGNTGELFFGEGSRLTVL.